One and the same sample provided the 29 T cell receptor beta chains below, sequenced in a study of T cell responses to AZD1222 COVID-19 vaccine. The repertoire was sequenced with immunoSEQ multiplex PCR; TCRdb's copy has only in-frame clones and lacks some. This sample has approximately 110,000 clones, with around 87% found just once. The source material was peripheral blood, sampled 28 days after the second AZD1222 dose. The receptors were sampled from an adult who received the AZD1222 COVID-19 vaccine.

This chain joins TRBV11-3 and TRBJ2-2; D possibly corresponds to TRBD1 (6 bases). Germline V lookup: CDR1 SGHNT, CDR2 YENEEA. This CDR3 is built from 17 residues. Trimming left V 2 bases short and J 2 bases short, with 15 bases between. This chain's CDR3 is CASSLRPGTPNTGELFF. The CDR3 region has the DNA TGTGCCAGCAGCTTAAGGCCCGGGACACCAAACACCGGGGAGCTGTTTTTT.

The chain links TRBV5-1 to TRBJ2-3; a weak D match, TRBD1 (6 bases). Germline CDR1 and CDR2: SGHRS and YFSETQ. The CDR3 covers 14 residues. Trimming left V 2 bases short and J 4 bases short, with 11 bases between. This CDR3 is CASSFDRGSDTQYF. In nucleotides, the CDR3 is TGCGCCAGCAGCTTTGATAGGGGGTCAGATACGCAGTATTTT.

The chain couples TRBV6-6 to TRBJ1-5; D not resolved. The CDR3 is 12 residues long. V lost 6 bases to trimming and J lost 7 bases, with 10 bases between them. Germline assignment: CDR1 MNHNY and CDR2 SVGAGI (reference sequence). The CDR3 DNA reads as TGTGCCAGCAGCTCCTATGAACAGCCCCAGCATTTT. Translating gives CASSSYEQPQHF.

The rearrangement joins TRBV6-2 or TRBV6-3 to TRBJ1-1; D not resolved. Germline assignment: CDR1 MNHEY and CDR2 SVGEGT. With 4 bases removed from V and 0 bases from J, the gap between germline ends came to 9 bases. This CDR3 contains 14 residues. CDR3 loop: CASSSQRLNTEAFF. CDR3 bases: TGTGCCAGCAGTTCCCAGCGGCTGAACACTGAAGCTTTCTTT.

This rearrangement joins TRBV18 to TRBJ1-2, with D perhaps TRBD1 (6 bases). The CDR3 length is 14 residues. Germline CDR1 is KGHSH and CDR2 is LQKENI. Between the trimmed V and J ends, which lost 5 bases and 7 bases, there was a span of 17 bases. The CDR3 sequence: CASSYAGATSGYTF. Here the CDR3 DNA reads TGTGCCAGCTCATATGCAGGGGCAACGAGTGGCTACACCTTC.

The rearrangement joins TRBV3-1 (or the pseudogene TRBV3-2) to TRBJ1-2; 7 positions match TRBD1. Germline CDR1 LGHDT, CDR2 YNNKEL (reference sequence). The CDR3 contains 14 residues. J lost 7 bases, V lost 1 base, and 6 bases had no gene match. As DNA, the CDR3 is TGTGCCAGCAGCCAAGTTTCAGGGGGTGGTGGCTACACCTTC. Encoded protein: CASSQVSGGGGYTF.

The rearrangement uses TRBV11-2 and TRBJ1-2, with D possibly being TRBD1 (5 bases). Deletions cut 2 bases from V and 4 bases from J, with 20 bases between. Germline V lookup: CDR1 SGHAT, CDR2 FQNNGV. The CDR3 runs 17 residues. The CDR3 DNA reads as TGTGCCAGCAGCTTAAGCCCCCATCAGGGCTACATCTATGGCTACACCTTC. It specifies CASSLSPHQGYIYGYTF.

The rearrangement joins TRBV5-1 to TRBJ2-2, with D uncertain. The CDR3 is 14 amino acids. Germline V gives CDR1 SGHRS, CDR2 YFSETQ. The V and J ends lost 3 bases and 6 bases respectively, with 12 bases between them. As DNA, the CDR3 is TGCGCCAGCAGCTCCGTGTCCGGACCCGGGGAGCTGTTTTTT. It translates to CASSSVSGPGELFF.

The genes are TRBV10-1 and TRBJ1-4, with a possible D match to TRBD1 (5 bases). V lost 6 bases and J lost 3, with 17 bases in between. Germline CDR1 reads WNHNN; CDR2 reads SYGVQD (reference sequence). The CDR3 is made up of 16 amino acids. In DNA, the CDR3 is TGCGCCAGCAGGGGGACGGATGCCGCCCCTAATGAAAAACTGTTTTTT. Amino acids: CASRGTDAAPNEKLFF.

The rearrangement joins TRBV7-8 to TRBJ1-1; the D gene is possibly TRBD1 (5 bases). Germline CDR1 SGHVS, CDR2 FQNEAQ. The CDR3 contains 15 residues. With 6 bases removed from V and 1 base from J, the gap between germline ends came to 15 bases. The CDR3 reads CASRRLRDPNTEAFF. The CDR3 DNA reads TGTGCCAGCAGGAGATTAAGGGACCCGAACACTGAAGCTTTCTTT.

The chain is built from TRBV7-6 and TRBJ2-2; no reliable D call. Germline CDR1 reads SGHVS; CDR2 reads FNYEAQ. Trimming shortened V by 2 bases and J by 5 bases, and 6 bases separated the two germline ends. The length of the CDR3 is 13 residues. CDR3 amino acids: CASSLLMTGELFF. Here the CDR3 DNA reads TGTGCCAGCAGCTTATTGATGACCGGGGAGCTGTTTTTT.

The CDR3 is CASSVGLAVGEQYF. CDR3 DNA sequence: TGTGCCAGCAGCGTGGGACTAGCGGTCGGGGAGCAGTACTTC. This chain joins TRBV9 and TRBJ2-7; 11 bases are shared with TRBD2. Germline V gene sequence: CDR1 SGDLS, CDR2 YYNGEE. V was clipped by 2 bases and J by 7 bases; unmatched bases: 5. CDR3 length equals 14 residues.

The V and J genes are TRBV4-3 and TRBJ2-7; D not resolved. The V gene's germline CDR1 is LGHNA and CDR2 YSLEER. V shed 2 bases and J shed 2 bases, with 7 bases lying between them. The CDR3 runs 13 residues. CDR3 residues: CASSQRQAYEQYF. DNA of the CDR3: TGCGCCAGCAGCCAAAGGCAGGCCTACGAGCAGTACTTC.

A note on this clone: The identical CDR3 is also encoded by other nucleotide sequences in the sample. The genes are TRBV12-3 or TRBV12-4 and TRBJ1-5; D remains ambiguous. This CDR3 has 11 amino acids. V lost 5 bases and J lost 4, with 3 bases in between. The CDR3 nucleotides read TGTGCCAGCAGTCTTAATCAGCCCCAGCATTTT. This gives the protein CASSLNQPQHF.

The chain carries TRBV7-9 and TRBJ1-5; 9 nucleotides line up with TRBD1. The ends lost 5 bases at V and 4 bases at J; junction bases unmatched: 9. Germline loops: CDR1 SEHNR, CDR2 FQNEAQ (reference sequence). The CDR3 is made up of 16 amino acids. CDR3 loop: CASSPWTGEWNQPQHF. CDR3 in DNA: TGTGCCAGCAGCCCTTGGACAGGGGAGTGGAATCAGCCCCAGCATTTT. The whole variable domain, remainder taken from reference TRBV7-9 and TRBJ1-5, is DTGVSQNPRHKITKRGQNVTFRCDPISEHNRLYWYRQTLGQGPEFLTYFQNEAQLEKSRLLSDRFSAERPKGSFSTLEIQRTEQGDSAMYLCASSPWTGEWNQPQHFGDGTRLSIL.

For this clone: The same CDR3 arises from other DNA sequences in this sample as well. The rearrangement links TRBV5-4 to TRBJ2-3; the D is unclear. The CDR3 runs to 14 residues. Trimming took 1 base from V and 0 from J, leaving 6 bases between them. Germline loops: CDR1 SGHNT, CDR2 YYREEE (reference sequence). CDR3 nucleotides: TGTGCCAGCAGCTTGCAAGGGAGCACAGATACGCAGTATTTT. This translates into CASSLQGSTDTQYF.

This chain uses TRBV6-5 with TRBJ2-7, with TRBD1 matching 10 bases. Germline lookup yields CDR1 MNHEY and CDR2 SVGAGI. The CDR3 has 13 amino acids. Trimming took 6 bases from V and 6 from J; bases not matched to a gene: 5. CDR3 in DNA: TGTGCCAGCAGGGGGACAGGGGAGGCCGAGCAGTACTTC. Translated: CASRGTGEAEQYF.

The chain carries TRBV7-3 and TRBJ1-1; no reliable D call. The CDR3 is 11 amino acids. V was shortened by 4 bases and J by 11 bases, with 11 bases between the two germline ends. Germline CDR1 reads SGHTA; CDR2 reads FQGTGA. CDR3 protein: CASSSGERAFF. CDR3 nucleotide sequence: TGTGCCAGCAGCTCGGGAGAACGGGCTTTCTTT. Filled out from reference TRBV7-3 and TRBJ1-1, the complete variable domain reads GAGVSQTPSNKVTEKGKYVELRCDPISGHTALYWYRQSLGQGPEFLIYFQGTGAADDSGLPNDRFFAVRPEGSVSTLKIQRTERGDSAVYLCASSSGERAFFGQGTRLTVV.

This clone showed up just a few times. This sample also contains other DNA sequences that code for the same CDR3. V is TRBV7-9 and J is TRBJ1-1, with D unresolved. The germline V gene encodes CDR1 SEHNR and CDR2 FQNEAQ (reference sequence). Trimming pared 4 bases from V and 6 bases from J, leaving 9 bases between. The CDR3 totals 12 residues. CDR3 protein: CASSYGLAEAFF. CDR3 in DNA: TGTGCCAGCAGCTACGGGCTGGCTGAAGCTTTCTTT.

The CDR3 reads CASSLRGAGTEAFF. As DNA, the CDR3 is TGTGCCAGCAGCTTAAGGGGGGCTGGCACTGAAGCTTTCTTT. The chain has TRBV7-3 and TRBJ1-1; D perhaps matches TRBD1 (6 bases). V was shortened by 1 base and J by 4 bases, with 10 bases between the two germline ends. The CDR3 is made up of 14 amino acids. Germline-derived CDR1 and CDR2 are SGHTA and FQGTGA. Using reference TRBV7-3 and TRBJ1-1 for the parts outside the CDR3, the full variable domain is GAGVSQTPSNKVTEKGKYVELRCDPISGHTALYWYRQSLGQGPEFLIYFQGTGAADDSGLPNDRFFAVRPEGSVSTLKIQRTERGDSAVYLCASSLRGAGTEAFFGQGTRLTVV.

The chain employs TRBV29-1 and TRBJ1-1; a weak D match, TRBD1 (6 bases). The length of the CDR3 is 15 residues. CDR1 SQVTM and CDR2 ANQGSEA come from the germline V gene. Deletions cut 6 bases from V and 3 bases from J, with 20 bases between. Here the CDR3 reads CSVRSGGPSDTEAFF. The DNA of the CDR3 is TGCAGCGTACGAAGCGGGGGGCCCTCGGACACTGAAGCTTTCTTT.

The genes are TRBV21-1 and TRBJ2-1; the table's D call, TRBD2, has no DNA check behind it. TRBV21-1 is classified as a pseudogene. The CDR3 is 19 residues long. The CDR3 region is CASRTGLQGLAGGRGEQFF. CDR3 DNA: TGTGCCAGCAGAACCGGGCTCCAGGGACTAGCGGGAGGGCGGGGTGAGCAGTTCTTC.

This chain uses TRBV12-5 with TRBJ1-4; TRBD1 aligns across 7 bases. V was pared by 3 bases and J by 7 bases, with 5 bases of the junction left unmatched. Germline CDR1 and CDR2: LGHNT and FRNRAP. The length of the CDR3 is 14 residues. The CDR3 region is CASGFRDSLEKLFF. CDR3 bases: TGTGCTAGTGGTTTCCGGGACAGCCTTGAAAAACTGTTTTTT.

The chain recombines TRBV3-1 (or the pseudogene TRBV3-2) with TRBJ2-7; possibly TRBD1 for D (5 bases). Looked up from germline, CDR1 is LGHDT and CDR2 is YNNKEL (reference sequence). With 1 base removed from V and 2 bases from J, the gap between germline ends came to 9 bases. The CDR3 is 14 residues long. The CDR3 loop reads CASSQGRDTYEQYF. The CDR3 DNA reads TGTGCCAGCAGCCAAGGCAGGGATACCTACGAGCAGTACTTC.

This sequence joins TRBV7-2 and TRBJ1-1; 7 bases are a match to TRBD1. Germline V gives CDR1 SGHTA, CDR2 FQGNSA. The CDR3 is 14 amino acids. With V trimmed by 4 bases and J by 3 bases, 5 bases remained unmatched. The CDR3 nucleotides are TGTGCCAGCAGCTCAGGGGGGGAGTACACTGAAGCTTTCTTT. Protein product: CASSSGGEYTEAFF.

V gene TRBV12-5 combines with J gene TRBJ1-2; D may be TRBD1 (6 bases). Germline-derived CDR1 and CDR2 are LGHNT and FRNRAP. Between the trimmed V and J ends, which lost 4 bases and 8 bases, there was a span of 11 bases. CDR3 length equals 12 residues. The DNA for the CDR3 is TGTGCTAGTGGTTCGGCAGGGGTCGGCTACACCTTC. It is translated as CASGSAGVGYTF.

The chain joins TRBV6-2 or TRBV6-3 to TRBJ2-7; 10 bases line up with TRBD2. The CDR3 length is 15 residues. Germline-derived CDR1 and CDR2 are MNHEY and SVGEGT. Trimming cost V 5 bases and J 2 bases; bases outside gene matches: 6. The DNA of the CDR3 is TGTGCCAGCAGTCTAATAGCGGGGGGCGCCTACGAGCAGTACTTC. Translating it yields CASSLIAGGAYEQYF.

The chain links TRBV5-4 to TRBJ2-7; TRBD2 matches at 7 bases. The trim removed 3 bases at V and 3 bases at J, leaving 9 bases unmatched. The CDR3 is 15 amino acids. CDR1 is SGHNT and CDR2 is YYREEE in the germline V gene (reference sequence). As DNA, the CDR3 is TGTGCCAGCAGCTCCCGCGGGAGCTTCAGCTACGAGCAGTACTTC. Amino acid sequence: CASSSRGSFSYEQYF.

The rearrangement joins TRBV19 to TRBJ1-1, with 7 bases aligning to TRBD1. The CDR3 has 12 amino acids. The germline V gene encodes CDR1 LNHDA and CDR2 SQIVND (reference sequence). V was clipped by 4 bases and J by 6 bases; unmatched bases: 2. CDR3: CASSTTGPEAFF. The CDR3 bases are TGTGCCAGTAGTACGACAGGGCCTGAAGCTTTCTTT.